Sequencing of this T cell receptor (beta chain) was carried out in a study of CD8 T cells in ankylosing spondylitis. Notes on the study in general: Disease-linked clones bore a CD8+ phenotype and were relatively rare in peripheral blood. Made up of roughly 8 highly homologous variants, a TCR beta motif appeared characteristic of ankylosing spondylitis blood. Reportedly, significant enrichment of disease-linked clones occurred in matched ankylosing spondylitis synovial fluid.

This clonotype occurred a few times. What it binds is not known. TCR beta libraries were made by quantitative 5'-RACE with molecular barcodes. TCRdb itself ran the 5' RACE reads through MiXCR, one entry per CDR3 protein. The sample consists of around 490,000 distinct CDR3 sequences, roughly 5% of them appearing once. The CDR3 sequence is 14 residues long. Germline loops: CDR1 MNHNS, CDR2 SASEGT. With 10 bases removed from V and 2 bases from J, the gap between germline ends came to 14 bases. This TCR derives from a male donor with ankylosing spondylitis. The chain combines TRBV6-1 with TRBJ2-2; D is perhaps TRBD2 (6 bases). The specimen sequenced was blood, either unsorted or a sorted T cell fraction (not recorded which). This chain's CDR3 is CATCGGINTGELFF. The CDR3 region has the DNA TGTGCCACTTGCGGAGGGATCAACACCGGGGAGCTGTTTTTT.